The source of this T cell receptor (beta chain) is a study of blood T cell repertoires in COVID-19. Germline CDR1 MGHDK, CDR2 SYGVNS. This CDR3 comprises 15 residues. With V trimmed by 3 bases and J by 2 bases, 5 bases remained unmatched. Authors' analysis steps: Estimation of nucleated cell counts was performed using reference gene primer amplification. Produced via immunoSEQ multiplex PCR; TCRdb's table is partial and in-frame only. V and J calls and clone size follow that table, whereas D and trimming were derived from the DNA. Counted here are 400,000 to 500,000 clones, 88% occurring once; the ten biggest clones make up 1.8%. Participants reported their clinical history, and cohort assignment relied on those reports. All recovered Cohort 3 donors got two negative PCRs, got clearance, or saw symptom resolution.

The sequencing input was PBMCs or T cells enriched from blood (not recorded which). J is TRBJ1-1 and V is TRBV25-1; 8 positions match TRBD1. The TCR sequence derives from a woman aged 40 to 49 who had recovered from COVID-19. The DNA of the CDR3 is TGTGCCAGCAGTGATCCGGCAGGGGGCAACACTGAAGCTTTCTTT. Translation gives CASSDPAGGNTEAFF.